This TCR beta chain comes out of a study of cytomegalovirus exposure and HLA in healthy donors. As for this clone: No antigen is known for it.

Overall study results and limits: Per a later analysis, 16,951 TCR beta sequences showed association with HLA alleles at 0.05 false discovery rate. Prior analysis indicated that the majority of TCR beta V segments exhibited productivity approximately 87% or approximately 30% of the time.

Healthy donors of bone marrow made up the group. PCR amplification relied on 60 Vbeta primers (plus 13 Jbeta primers). Profiled with immunoSEQ multiplex PCR; TCRdb holds only in-frame clones, not every one. The table includes some 160,000 clones, roughly 79% detected once. The sequenced sample was PBMCs. This receptor was taken from a man aged 35 to 55 in good health and CMV-seronegative.

The CDR3 DNA reads TGTGCCAGCAGCTTAGGACTAGCGGTTGGAGGTATTAATGAGCAGTTCTTC. Its protein product is CASSLGLAVGGINEQFF. The chain joins TRBV7-9 to TRBJ2-1, with 9 bases matching TRBD2. The CDR3 contains 17 residues. The junction had 11 bases not matched to a gene; V was cut back by 1 base and J by 7 bases. Germline V gives CDR1 SEHNR, CDR2 FQNEAQ (reference sequence).